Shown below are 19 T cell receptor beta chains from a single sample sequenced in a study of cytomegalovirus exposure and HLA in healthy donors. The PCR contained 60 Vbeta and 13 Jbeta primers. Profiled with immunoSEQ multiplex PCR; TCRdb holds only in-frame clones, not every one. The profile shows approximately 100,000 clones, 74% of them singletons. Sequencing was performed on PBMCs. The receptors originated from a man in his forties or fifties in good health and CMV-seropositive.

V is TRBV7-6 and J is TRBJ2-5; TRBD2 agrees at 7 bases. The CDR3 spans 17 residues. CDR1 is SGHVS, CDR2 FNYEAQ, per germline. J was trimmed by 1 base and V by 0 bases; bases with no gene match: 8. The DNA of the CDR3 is TGTGCCAGCAGCTTAGCCTCCCTAGCGGCCTTCCAAGAGACCCAGTACTTC. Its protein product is CASSLASLAAFQETQYF.

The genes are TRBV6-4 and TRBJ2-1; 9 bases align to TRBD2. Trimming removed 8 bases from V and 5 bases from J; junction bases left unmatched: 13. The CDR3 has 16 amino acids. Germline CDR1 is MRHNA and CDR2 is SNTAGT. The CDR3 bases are TGTGCCAGCGGGAGGGTAGCGGGAGCCCAAGACAATGAGCAGTTCTTC. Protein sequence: CASGRVAGAQDNEQFF.

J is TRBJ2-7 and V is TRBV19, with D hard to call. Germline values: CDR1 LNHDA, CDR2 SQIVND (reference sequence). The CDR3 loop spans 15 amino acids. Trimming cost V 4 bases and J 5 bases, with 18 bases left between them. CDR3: CASSTGLFLGNEQYF. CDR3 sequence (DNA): TGTGCCAGTAGTACCGGGTTATTTTTAGGCAACGAGCAGTACTTC.

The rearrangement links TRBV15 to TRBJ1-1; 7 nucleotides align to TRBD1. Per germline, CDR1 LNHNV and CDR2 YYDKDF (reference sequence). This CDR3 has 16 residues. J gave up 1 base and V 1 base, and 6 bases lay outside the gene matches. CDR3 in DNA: TGTGCCACCAGCAGAGTAGACAGGGCGCCGAACACTGAAGCTTTCTTT. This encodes CATSRVDRAPNTEAFF.

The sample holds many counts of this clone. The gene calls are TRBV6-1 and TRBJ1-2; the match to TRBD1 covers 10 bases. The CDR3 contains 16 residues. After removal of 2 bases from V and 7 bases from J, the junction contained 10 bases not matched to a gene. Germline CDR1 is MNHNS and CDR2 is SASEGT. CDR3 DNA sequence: TGTGCCAGCAGTGAACCTTCGTGGGACAGGGGAACTGGCTACACCTTC. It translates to CASSEPSWDRGTGYTF.

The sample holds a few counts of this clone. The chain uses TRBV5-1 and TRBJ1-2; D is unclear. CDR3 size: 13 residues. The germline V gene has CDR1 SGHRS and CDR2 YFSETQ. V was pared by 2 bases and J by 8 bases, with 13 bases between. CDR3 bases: TGCGCCAGCAGCTTCGACGGGGAGAACGGCTACACCTTC. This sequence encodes CASSFDGENGYTF.

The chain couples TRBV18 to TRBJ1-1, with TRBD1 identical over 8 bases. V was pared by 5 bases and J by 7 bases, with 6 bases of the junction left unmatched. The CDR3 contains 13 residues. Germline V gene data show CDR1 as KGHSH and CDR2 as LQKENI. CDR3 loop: CASSSRGQDEAFF. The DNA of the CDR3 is TGTGCCAGCTCATCACGGGGACAGGATGAAGCTTTCTTT. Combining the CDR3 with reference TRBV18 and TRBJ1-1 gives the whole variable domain NAGVMQNPRHLVRRRGQEARLRCSPMKGHSHVYWYRQLPEEGLKFMVYLQKENIIDESGMPKERFSAEFPKEGPSILRIQQVVRGDSAAYFCASSSRGQDEAFFGQGTRLTVV.

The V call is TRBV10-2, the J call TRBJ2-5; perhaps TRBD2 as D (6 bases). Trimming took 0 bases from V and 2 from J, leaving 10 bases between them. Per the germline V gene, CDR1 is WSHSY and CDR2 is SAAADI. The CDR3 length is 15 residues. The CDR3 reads CASSESSSGQETQYF. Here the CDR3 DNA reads TGCGCCAGCAGTGAGTCTAGTAGCGGACAAGAGACCCAGTACTTC.

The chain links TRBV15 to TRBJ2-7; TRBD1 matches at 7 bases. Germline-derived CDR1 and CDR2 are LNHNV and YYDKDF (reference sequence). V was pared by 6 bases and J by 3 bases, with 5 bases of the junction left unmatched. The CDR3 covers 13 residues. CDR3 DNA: TGTGCCACCAGTGAGGCAGGGGGCTACGAGCAGTACTTC. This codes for CATSEAGGYEQYF.

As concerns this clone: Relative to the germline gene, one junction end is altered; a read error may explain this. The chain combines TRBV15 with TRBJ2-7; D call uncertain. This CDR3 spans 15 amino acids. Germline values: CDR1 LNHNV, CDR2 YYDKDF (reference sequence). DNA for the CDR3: TGTGCCATCAGCAGAGAAGGAGTTAGCTCCTACGAGCAGTACTTC. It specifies CAISREGVSSYEQYF.

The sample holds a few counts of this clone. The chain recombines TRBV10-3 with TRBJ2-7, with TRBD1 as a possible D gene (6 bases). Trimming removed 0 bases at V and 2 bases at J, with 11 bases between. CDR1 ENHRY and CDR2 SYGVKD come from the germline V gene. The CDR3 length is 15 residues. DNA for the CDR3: TGTGCCATCAGTGAGTCCATAGGGGGAACCTACGAGCAGTACTTC. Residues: CAISESIGGTYEQYF.

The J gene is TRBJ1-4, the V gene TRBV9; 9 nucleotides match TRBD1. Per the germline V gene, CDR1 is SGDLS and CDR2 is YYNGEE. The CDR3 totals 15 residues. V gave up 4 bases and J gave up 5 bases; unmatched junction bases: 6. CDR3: CASSPSTGGNEKLFF. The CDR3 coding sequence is TGTGCCAGCAGCCCCTCGACAGGGGGGAATGAAAAACTGTTTTTT.

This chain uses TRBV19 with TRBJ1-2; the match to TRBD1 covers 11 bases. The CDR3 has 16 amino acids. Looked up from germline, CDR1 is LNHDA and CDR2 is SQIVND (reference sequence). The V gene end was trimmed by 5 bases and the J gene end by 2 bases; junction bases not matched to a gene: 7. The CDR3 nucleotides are TGTGCCAGTAGTTCCTTCCGGGACAGGGGGAACTATGGCTACACCTTC. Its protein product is CASSSFRDRGNYGYTF.

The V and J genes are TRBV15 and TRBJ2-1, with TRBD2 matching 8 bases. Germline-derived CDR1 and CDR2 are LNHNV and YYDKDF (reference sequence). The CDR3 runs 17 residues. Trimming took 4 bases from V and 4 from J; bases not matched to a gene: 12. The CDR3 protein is CATSNRTSPTPYNEQFF. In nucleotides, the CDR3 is TGTGCCACCAGCAACCGGACTAGCCCTACCCCATACAATGAGCAGTTCTTC.

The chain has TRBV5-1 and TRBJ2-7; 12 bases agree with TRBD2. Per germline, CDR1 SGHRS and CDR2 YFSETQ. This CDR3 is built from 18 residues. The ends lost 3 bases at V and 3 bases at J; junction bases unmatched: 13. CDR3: CASSWGGLAGQGGYEQYF. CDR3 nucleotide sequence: TGCGCCAGCAGCTGGGGGGGACTAGCGGGCCAAGGAGGCTACGAGCAGTACTTC.

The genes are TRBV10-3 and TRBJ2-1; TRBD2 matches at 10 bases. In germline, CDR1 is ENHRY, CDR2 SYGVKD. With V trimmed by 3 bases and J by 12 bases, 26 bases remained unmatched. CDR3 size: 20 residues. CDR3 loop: CAISEHIDRASHSGRPMQFF. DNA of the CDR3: TGTGCCATCAGTGAACACATTGACAGGGCTTCTCATAGCGGGAGGCCAATGCAGTTCTTC.

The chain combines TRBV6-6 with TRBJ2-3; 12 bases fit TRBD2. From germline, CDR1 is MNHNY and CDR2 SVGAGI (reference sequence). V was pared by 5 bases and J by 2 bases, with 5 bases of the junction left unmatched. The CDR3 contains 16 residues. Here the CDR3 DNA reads TGTGCCAGCAGTCCTGGGACTAGCGGGCCCACAGATACGCAGTATTTT. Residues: CASSPGTSGPTDTQYF.

The CDR3 region has the DNA TGTGCCAGCAGCTGGCTAGCGGGGCCCCTCAATGAGCAGTTCTTC. This sequence encodes CASSWLAGPLNEQFF. This sequence joins TRBV7-6 and TRBJ2-1, with 9 bases aligning to TRBD2. J lost 6 bases, V lost 4 bases, and 7 bases had no gene match. Looked up from germline, CDR1 is SGHVS and CDR2 is FNYEAQ. The CDR3 runs to 15 residues.

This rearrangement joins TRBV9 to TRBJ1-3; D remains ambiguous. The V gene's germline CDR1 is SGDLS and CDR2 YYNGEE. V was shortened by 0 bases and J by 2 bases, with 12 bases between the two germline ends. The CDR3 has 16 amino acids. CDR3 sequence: CASSVGPGKTGNTIYF. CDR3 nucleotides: TGTGCCAGCAGCGTAGGCCCGGGGAAGACTGGAAACACCATATATTTT.